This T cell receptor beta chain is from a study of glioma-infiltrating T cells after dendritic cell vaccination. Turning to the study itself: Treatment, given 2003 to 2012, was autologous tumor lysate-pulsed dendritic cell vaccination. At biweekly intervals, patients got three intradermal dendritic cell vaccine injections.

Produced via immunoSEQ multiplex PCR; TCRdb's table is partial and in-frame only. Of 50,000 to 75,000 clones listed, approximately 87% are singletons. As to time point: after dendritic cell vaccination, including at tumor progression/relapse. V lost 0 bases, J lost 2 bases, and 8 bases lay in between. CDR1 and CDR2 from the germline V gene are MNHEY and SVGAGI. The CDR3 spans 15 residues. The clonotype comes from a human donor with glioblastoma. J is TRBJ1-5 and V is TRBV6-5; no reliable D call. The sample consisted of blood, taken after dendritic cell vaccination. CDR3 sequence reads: CASSYSRSGNQPQHF. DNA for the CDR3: TGTGCCAGCAGTTACTCGAGGAGCGGCAATCAGCCCCAGCATTTT.